This T cell receptor (beta chain) came from a study of patients and donors after allogeneic stem cell transplantation. TCRdb re-called the RT-PCR reads with MiXCR, one entry per CDR3 protein. The data show about a million distinct CDR3 sequences, roughly 18% seen once. This clonotype has just a few counts. CDR3 length: 16 residues. Germline V CDR1 and CDR2: LGHDT, YNNKEL (reference sequence). V gave up 0 bases and J gave up 1 base, with 10 bases separating them. V usage is TRBV3-1 and J usage is TRBJ2-1, with a tentative D call TRBD1 (6 bases). This receptor was identified in a human donor who was either an allogeneic HSCT recipient or a stem cell or donor lymphocyte infusion donor (not recorded which). It is not recorded whose cells these are; they may come from a transplant donor. Specimen: blood, either unsorted or a sorted T cell fraction (not recorded which). The CDR3 DNA reads as TGTGCCAGCAGCCAAGATGAGGGGGATTCCTACAATGAGCAGTTCTTC. It translates to CASSQDEGDSYNEQFF.